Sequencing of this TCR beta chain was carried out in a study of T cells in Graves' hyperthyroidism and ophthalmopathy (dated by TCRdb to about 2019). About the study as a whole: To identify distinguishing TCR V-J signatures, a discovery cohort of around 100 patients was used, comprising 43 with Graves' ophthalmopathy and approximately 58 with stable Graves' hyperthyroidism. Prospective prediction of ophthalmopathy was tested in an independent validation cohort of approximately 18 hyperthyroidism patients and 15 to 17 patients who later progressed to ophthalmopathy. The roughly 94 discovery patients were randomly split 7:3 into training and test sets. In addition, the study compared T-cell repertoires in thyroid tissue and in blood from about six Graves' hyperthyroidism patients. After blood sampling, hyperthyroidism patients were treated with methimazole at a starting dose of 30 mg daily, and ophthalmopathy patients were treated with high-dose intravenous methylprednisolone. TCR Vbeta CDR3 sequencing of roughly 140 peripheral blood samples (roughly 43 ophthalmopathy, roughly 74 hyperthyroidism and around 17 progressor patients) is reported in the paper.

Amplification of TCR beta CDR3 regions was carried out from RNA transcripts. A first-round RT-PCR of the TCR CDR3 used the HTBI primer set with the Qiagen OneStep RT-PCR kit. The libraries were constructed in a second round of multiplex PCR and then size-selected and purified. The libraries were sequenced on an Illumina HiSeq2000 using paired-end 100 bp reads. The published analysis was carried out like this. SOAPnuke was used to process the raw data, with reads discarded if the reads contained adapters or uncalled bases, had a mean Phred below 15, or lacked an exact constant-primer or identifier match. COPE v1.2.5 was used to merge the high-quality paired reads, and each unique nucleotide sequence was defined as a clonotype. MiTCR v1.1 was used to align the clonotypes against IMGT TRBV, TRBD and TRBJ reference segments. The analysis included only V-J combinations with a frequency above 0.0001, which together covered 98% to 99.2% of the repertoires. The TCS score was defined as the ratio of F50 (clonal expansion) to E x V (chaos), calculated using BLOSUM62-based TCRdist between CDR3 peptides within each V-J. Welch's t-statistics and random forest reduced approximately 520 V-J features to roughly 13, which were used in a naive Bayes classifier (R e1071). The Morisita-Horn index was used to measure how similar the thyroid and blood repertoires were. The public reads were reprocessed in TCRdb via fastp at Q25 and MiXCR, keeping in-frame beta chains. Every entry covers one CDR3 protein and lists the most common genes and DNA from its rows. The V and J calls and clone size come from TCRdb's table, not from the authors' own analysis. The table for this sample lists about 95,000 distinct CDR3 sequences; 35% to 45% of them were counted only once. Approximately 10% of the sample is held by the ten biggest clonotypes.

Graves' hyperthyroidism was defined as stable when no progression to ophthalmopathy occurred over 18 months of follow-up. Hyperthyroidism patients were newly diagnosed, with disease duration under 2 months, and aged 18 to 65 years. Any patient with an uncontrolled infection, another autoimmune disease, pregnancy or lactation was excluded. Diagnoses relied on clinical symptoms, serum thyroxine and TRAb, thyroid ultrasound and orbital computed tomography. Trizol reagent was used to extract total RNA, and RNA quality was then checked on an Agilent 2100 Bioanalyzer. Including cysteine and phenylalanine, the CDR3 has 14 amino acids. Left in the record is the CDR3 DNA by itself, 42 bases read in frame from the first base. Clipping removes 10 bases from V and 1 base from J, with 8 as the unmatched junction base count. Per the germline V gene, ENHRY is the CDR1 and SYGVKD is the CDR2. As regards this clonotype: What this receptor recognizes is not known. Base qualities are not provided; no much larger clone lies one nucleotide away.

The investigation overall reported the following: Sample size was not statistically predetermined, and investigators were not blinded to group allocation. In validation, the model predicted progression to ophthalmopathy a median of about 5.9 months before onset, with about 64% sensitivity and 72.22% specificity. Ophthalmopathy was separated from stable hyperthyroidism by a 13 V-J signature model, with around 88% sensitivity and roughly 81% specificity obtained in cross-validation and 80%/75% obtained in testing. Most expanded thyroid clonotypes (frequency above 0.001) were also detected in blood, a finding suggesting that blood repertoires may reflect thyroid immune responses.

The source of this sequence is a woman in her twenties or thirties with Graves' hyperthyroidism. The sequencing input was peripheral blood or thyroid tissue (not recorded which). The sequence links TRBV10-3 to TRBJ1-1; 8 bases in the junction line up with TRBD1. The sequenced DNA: TGTGCCACAAACACAGGGGGAACGAACACTGAAGCTTTCTTT. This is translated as CATNTGGTNTEAFF.